The clone carrying this TCR beta chain was seen a few times. This CDR3 contains 15 residues. Germline assignment: CDR1 SGHTA and CDR2 FQGNSA. Trimming removed 4 bases at V and 5 bases at J, with 16 bases between. This sample was taken from a study of spatial heterogeneity in lung cancer. The wider study: In raw reads, more than 8.5 appearances on average were recorded for each unique TCR and UMI combination.

Time point in this sample: sample taken at primary tumor resection. The study sequenced unsorted whole RNA from tumor, nontumor lung or frozen PBMC. The 65 or so donors had untreated early-stage non-small cell lung cancer. TCR cDNA molecules were tagged individually, and each one carried a unique molecular identifier. TCRdb used MiXCR to reprocess the 5' RACE reads, holding one entry per CDR3 protein. In the table there are tens of thousands of distinct CDR3 sequences, approximately 21% of which are singletons. The sequencing here drew on PBMCs, taken at surgery. The V gene is TRBV7-2, the J gene TRBJ2-3; a possible D gene is TRBD2 (6 bases). This clonotype originated in a male donor with early-stage non-small cell lung cancer. DNA for the CDR3: TGTGCCAGCAGCTCGTCCTTGGGGCGGGAAGATACGCAGTATTTT. This encodes CASSSSLGREDTQYF.